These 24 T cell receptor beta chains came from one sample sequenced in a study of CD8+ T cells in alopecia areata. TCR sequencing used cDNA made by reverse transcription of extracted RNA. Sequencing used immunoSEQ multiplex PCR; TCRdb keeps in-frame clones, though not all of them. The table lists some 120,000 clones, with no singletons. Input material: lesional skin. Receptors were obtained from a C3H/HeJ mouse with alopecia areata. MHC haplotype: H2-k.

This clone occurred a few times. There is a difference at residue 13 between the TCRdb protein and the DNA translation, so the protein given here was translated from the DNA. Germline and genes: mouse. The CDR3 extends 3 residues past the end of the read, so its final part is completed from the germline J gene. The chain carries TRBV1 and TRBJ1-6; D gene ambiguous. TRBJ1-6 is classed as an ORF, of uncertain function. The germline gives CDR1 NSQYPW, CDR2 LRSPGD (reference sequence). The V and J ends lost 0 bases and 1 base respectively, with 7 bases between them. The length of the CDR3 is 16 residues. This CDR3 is CTCSAEEVSYNSPLYF. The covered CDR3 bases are TGCACCTGCAGTGCAGAAGAGGTCTCCTATAATTCGCCC.

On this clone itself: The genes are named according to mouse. CDR3 protein: CASSDEDWGGDQDTQYF. Partial CDR3 DNA: TGTGCCAGCAGTGATGAAGACTGGGGGGGCGACCAAGAC. The gene calls are TRBV13-1 and TRBJ2-5; 12 bases line up with TRBD2. The CDR3 extends 4 residues past the end of the read, so its final part is completed from the germline J gene. The trim removed 0 bases at V and 1 base at J, leaving 3 bases unmatched. CDR1 and CDR2 from the germline V gene are NSHNY and SYGAGN. This CDR3 is built from 17 residues.

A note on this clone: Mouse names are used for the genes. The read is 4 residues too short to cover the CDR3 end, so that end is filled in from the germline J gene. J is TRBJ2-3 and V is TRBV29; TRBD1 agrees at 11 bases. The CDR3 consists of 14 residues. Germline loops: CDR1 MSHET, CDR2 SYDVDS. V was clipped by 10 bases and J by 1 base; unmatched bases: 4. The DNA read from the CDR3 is TGTGCTATCGGACAGGGGGCTGGTGCAGAA. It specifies CAIGQGAGAE. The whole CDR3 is CAIGQGAGAETLYF.

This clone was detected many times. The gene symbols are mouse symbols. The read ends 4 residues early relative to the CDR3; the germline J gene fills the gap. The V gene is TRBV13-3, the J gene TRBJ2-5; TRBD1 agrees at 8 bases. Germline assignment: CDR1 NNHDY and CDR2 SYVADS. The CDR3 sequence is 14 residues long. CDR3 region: CASSGGQGGDTQYF. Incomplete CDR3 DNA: TGTGCCAGCAGTGGAGGACAGGGCGGAGAC.

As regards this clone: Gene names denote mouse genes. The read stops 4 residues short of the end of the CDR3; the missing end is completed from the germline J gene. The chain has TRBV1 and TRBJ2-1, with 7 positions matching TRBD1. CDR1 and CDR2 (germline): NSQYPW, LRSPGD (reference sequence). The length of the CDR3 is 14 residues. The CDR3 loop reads CTCSAGWGQAEQFF. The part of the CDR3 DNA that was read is TGCACCTGCAGTGCAGGGTGGGGACAGGCT.

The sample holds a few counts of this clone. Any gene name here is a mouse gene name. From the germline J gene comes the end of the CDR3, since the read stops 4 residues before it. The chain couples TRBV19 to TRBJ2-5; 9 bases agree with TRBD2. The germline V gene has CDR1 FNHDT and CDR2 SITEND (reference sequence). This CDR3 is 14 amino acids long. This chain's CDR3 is CASSPLTGGDTQYF. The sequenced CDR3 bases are TGTGCCAGCAGCCCTCTGACTGGGGGCGAC.

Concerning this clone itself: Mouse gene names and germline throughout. The CDR3 sequence is CASSESGTGNYEQYF. Incomplete CDR3 DNA: TGTGCCAGCAGTGAGAGTGGGACTGGGAACTAT. This chain connects TRBV13-3 to TRBJ2-7; 9 nucleotides match TRBD2. The read stops 4 residues short of the end of the CDR3; the missing end is completed from the germline J gene. The CDR3 is 15 residues long. Germline values: CDR1 NNHDY, CDR2 SYVADS. Trimming cost V 2 bases and J 3 bases; bases outside gene matches: 6.

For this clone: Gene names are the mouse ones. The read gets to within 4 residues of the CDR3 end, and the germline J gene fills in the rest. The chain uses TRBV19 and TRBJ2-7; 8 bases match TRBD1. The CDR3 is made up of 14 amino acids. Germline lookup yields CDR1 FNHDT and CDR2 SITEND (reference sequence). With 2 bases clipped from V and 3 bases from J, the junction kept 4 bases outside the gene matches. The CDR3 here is CASSIPTGVYEQYF. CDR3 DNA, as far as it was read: TGTGCCAGCAGTATCCCGACAGGGGTCTAT.

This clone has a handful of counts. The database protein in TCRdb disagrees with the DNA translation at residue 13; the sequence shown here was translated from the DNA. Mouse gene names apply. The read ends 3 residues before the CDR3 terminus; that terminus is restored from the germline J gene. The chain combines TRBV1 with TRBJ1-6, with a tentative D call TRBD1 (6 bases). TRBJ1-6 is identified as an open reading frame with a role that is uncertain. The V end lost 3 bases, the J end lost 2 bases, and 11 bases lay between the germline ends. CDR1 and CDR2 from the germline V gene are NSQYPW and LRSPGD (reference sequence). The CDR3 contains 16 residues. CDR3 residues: CTCSALRDTYNSPLYF. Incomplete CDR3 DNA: TGCACCTGCAGTGCTCTCCGGGACACCTATAATTCGCCC.

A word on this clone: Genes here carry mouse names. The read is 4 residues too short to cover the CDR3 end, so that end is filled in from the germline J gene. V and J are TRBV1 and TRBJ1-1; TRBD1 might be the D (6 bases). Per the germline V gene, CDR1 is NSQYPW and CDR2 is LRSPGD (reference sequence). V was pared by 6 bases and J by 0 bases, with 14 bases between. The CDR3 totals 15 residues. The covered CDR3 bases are TGCACCTGCAGCTCCCGGGACAATGCAAACACA. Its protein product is CTCSSRDNANT. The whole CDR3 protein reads CTCSSRDNANTEVFF.

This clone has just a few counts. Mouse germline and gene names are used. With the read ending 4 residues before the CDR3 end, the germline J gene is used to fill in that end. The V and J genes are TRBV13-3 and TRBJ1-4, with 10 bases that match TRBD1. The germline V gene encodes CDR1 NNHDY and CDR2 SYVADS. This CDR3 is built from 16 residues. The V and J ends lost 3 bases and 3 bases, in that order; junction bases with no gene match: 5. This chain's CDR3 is CASSGAGQGPNERLFF. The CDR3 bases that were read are TGTGCCAGCAGTGGAGCGGGACAGGGGCCCAACGAA.

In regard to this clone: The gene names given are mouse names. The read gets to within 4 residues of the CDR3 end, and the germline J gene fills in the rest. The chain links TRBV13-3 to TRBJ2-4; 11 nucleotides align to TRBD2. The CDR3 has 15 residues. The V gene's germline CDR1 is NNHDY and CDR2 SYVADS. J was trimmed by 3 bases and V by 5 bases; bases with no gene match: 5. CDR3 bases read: TGTGCCAGCAGCCCTGGACTGGGGGGACAAAAC. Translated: CASSPGLGGQN. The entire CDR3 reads CASSPGLGGQNTLYF.

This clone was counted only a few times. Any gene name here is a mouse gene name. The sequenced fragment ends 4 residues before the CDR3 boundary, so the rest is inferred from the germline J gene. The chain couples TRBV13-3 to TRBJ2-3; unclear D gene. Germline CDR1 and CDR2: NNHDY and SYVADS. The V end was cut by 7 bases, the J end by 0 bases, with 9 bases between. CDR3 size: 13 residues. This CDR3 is CASATPSAETLYF. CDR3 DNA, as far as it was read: TGTGCCAGCGCGACACCTAGTGCAGAA.

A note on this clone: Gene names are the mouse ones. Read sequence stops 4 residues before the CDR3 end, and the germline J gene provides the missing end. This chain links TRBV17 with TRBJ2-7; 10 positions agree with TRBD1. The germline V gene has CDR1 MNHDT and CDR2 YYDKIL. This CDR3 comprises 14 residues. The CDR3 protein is CASRPGQGIHEQYF. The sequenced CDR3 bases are TGTGCTAGCAGACCGGGACAGGGGATCCAT. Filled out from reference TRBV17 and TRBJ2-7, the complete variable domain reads DTTVKQNPRYKLARVGKPVNLICSQTMNHDTMYWYQKKPNQAPKLLLFYYDKILNREADTFEKFQSSRPNNSFCSLYIGSAGLEYSAMYLCASRPGQGIHEQYFGPGTRLTVL.

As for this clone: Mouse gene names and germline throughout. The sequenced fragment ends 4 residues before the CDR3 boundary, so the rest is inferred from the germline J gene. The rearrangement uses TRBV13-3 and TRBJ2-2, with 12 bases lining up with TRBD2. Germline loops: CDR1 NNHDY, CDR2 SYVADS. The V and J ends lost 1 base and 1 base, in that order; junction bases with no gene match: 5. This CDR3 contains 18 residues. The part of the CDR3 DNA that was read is TGTGCCAGCAGTGATTCGGACTGGGGGGGTCAAAACACCGGG. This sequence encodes CASSDSDWGGQNTG. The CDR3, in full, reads CASSDSDWGGQNTGQLYF.

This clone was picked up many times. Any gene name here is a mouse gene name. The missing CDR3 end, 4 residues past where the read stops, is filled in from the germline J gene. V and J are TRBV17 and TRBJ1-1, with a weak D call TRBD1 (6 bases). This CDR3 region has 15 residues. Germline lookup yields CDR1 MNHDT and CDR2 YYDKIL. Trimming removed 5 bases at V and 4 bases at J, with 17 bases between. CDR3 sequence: CASSVQGTGVTEVFF. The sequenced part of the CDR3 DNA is TGTGCTAGCAGTGTTCAGGGGACGGGAGTCACA. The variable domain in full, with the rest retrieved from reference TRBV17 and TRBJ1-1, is DTTVKQNPRYKLARVGKPVNLICSQTMNHDTMYWYQKKPNQAPKLLLFYYDKILNREADTFEKFQSSRPNNSFCSLYIGSAGLEYSAMYLCASSVQGTGVTEVFFGKGTRLTVV.

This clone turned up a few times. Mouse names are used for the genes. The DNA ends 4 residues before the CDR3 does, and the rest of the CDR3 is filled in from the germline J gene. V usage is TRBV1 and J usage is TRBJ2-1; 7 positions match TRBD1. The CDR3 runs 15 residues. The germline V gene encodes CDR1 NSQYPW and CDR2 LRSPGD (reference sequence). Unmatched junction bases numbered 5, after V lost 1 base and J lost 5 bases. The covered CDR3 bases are TGCACCTGCAGTGCAGGGTTAGGGACAGATGCT. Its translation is CTCSAGLGTDA. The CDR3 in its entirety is CTCSAGLGTDAEQFF.

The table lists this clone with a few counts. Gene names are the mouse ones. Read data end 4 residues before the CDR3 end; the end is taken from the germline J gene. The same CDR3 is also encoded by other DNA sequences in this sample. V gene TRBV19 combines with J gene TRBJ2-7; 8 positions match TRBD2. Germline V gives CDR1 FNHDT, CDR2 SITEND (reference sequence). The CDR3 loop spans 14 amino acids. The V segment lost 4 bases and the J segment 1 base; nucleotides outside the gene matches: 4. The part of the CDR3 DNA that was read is TGTGCCAGCAGTCCCACTGGGGGTTCCTAT. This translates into CASSPTGGSY. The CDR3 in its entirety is CASSPTGGSYEQYF.

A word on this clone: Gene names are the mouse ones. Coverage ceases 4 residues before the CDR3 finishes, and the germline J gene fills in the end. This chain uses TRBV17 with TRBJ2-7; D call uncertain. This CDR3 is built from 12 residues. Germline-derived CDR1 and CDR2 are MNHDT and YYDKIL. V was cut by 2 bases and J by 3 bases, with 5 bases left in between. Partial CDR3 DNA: TGTGCTAGCAGTAGACTGGACTAT. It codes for CASSRLDY. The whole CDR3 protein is CASSRLDYEQYF.

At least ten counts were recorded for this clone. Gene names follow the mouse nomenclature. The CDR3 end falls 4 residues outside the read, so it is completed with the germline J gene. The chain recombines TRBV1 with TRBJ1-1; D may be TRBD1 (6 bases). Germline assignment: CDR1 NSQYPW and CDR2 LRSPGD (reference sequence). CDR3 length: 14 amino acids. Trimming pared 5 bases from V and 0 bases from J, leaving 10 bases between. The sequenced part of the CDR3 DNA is TGCACCTGCAGTTGGGACATTGCAAACACA. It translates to CTCSWDIANT. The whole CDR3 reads CTCSWDIANTEVFF.

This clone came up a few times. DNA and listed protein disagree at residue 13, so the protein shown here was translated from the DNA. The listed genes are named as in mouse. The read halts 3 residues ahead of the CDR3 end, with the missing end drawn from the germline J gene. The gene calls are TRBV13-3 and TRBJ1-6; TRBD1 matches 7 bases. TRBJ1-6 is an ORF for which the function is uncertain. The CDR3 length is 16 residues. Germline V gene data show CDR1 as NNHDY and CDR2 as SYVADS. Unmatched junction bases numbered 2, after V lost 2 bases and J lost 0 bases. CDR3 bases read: TGTGCCAGCAGTGACACAGGGGTTTCCTATAATTCGCCC. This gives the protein CASSDTGVSYNSP. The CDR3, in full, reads CASSDTGVSYNSPLYF.

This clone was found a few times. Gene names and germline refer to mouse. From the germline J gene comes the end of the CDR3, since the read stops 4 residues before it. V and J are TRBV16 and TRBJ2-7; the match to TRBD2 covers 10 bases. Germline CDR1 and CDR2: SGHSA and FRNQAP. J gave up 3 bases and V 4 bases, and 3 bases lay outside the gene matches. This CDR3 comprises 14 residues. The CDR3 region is CASSSGTGVYEQYF. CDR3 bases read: TGTGCAAGCAGCTCCGGGACTGGGGTCTAT.

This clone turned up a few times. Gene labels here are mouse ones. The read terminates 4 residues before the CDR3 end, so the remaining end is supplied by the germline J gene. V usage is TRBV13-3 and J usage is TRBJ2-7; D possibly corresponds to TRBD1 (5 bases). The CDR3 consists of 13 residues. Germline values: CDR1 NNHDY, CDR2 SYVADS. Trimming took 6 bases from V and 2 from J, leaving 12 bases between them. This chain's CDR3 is CASTPGQTYEQYF. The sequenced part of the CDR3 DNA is TGTGCCAGCACCCCCGGACAAACCTAT.

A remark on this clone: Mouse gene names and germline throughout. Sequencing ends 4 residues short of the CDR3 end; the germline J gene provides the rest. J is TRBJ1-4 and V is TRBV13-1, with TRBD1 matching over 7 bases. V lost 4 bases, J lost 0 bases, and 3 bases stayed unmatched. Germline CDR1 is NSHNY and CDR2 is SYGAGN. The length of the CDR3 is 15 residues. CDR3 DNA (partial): TGTGCCAGCAGTCGACAGGGTTTTTCCAACGAA. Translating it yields CASSRQGFSNE. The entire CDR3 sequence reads CASSRQGFSNERLFF.